The entry that follows covers one TCR beta chain sequence. The sample originates from a study of blood T cell repertoires in COVID-19. This CDR3 comprises 13 residues. Trimming cost V 6 bases and J 0 bases, with 9 bases left between them. Germline lookup yields CDR1 SNHLY and CDR2 FYNNEI. The method was immunoSEQ multiplex PCR; TCRdb's version includes in-frame clones alone and lacks a portion of them. The profile covers some 230,000 clones, with 70% to 90% appearing a single time and about a tenth taken by the ten largest. Sequenced: peripheral blood. This receptor was obtained from a woman aged 45-60 years with COVID-19, enrolled during active disease. The chain joins TRBV2 to TRBJ2-7; weak D call: TRBD1 (7 bases). CDR3 residues: CASSQGGSYEQYF. The CDR3 nucleotides are TGTGCCAGCAGCCAGGGGGGCTCCTACGAGCAGTACTTC.